This TCR beta chain was sequenced during a study of CD8+ T cells in alopecia areata. After isolation, RNA underwent reverse transcription to generate cDNA as the sequencing template. This table comes from immunoSEQ multiplex PCR, and its TCRdb copy is limited to in-frame clones, with some not included. The data hold approximately 100,000 clones, with 35% to 50% observed a single time. CDR1 is SGHAT, CDR2 FQNNGV, per germline. Trimming took 0 bases from V and 1 from J, leaving 3 bases between them. CDR3 length: 13 amino acids. Investigators sorted PBMCs to obtain both CD4+ and CD8+ T cells. The TCR was taken from a human donor with alopecia areata. This chain uses TRBV11-2 with TRBJ1-1; D not certain. Sequencing input: CD4+ T cells sorted from blood. CDR3 in DNA: TGTGCCAGCAGCTTAGACAGGAACACTGAAGCTTTCTTT. Its protein is CASSLDRNTEAFF.